A selection of T cell receptor beta chains follows, all from one sample in a study of control samples from healthy donors and cancer patients. Clones were sequenced by immunoSEQ multiplex PCR, and TCRdb holds only the in-frame ones, with some missing. The sample records fewer than 60,000 clones, about 87% being singletons. Sequenced: PBMCs. The source of these receptors is a woman aged 60-75 years with lung cancer. The CDR3 runs from the conserved cysteine through the conserved F or W. A D gene is named only where the DNA matches it firmly. Clone size is not always given. Where it is, it says once, few, many or a class for expanded clones.

cdr3_nt: TGCGCCAGCAGCCTTTTAGCGGGAGATGGCTACAATGAGCAGTTCTTC; cdr3_aa: CASSLLAGDGYNEQFF; v_call: TRBV5-1; clone_size: once; d_call: TRBD2; j_call: TRBJ2-1
cdr3_nt: TGTGCCAGCAGCTTGACCGGGACAGCCTATGGCAATGAGCAGTTCTTC; cdr3_aa: CASSLTGTAYGNEQFF; v_call: TRBV5-5; clone_size: -; d_call: TRBD1; j_call: TRBJ2-1
cdr3_nt: TGCGCCAGCAGCTCAACCGGGACAGGGGTAATCGATGAGCAGTTCTTC; cdr3_aa: CASSSTGTGVIDEQFF; v_call: TRBV5-1; clone_size: -; d_call: TRBD1; j_call: TRBJ2-1
cdr3_nt: TGTGCCAGCAGCCAGGCCGGGACTAGCGGGTTCTACGAGCAGTACTTC; cdr3_aa: CASSQAGTSGFYEQYF; v_call: TRBV4-2; clone_size: -; d_call: TRBD2; j_call: TRBJ2-7
cdr3_nt: TGTGCCAGCTCACCCGAAGTAAATTCGGGGGGGGCCACAGATACGCAGTATTTT; cdr3_aa: CASSPEVNSGGATDTQYF; v_call: TRBV18; clone_size: -; d_call: TRBD2; j_call: TRBJ2-3
cdr3_nt: TGTGCCAGCAGTCCGACAGGGGGCTCTGGAAACACCATATATTTT; cdr3_aa: CASSPTGGSGNTIYF; v_call: TRBV6-4; clone_size: few; d_call: TRBD1; j_call: TRBJ1-3
cdr3_nt: TGTGCCAGCGGAGGTCTGATCGAGGGGGGAGATGGCTACACCTTC; cdr3_aa: CASGGLIEGGDGYTF; v_call: TRBV28; clone_size: -; d_call: -; j_call: TRBJ1-2
cdr3_nt: TGTGCCAGCAGCTTCGCTAGCGTGGGTGGGTACGAGCAGTACTTC; cdr3_aa: CASSFASVGGYEQYF; v_call: TRBV7-2; clone_size: -; d_call: -; j_call: TRBJ2-7
cdr3_nt: TGTGCCAGCAGTCTGACAGGGGGTAATAATTCACCCCTCCACTTT; cdr3_aa: CASSLTGGNNSPLHF; v_call: TRBV6-6; clone_size: few; d_call: TRBD1; j_call: TRBJ1-6
cdr3_nt: TGTGCCAGCAGACCAGGGGTAAATCAGCCCCAGCATTTT; cdr3_aa: CASRPGVNQPQHF; v_call: TRBV2; clone_size: -; d_call: -; j_call: TRBJ1-5
cdr3_nt: TGTGCCAGCAGCTGGGGACAGGGGGCTAGGGGTTCACCCCTCCACTTT; cdr3_aa: CASSWGQGARGSPLHF; v_call: TRBV7-2; clone_size: -; d_call: TRBD1; j_call: TRBJ1-6
cdr3_nt: TGTGCCAGCAGTCCAACTGGTAGGGGACTCATAGGAAACATTCAGTACTTC; cdr3_aa: CASSPTGRGLIGNIQYF; v_call: TRBV14; clone_size: -; d_call: -; j_call: TRBJ2-4
cdr3_nt: TGTGCCAGCAGAGTGGCTACCTACAATGAGCAGTTCTTC; cdr3_aa: CASRVATYNEQFF; v_call: TRBV7-9; clone_size: -; d_call: -; j_call: TRBJ2-1
cdr3_nt: TGTGCCAGCAGCCAAGCTGCCGACAGGGTTAGTGGCTACACCTTC; cdr3_aa: CASSQAADRVSGYTF; v_call: TRBV4-2; clone_size: -; d_call: TRBD1; j_call: TRBJ1-2
cdr3_nt: TGTGCCAGCAGCGCGAGGACAGGGAATAATGAAAAACTGTTTTTT; cdr3_aa: CASSARTGNNEKLFF; v_call: TRBV7-6; clone_size: -; d_call: TRBD1; j_call: TRBJ1-4
cdr3_nt: TGTGCCAGCAGCCAAGGGTGGAATAACGAGCAGTACTTC; cdr3_aa: CASSQGWNNEQYF; v_call: TRBV3-1/TRBV3-2; clone_size: -; d_call: -; j_call: TRBJ2-7
cdr3_nt: TGTGCCAGCAGCTTAGGTCCCGGGGTCCCTGAAGCTTTCTTT; cdr3_aa: CASSLGPGVPEAFF; v_call: TRBV11-3; clone_size: -; d_call: -; j_call: TRBJ1-1
cdr3_nt: TGTGCCAGCAGCGGGGACAGATACAATGAGCAGTTCTTC; cdr3_aa: CASSGDRYNEQFF; v_call: TRBV9; clone_size: -; d_call: TRBD1; j_call: TRBJ2-1
cdr3_nt: TGTGCCTGGAGTGCTCGGACAGGCTACAATGAGCAGTTCTTC; cdr3_aa: CAWSARTGYNEQFF; v_call: TRBV30; clone_size: -; d_call: TRBD1; j_call: TRBJ2-1
cdr3_nt: TGTGCCACCAGTGATCGTTCCACTCGACAGGTTAACGGCTACACCTTC; cdr3_aa: CATSDRSTRQVNGYTF; v_call: TRBV24-1; clone_size: -; d_call: -; j_call: TRBJ1-2
cdr3_nt: TGTGCCAGCAGCCACATCGCAAGCGGCCGGCCCCTCGGCGGAGCTTTCTTT; cdr3_aa: CASSHIASGRPLGGAFF; v_call: TRBV4-2; clone_size: -; d_call: -; j_call: TRBJ1-1
cdr3_nt: TGTGCCAGCAGTTTAGGGGCAATTTCTCAGCAGTACTTC; cdr3_aa: CASSLGAISQQYF; v_call: TRBV28; clone_size: -; d_call: -; j_call: TRBJ2-7
cdr3_nt: TGTGCCAGCAGCCCACCGGGACAGGGGGTCGGCCGGGCTTTCTTT; cdr3_aa: CASSPPGQGVGRAFF; v_call: TRBV3-1/TRBV3-2; clone_size: -; d_call: TRBD1; j_call: TRBJ1-1
cdr3_nt: TGCGCCAGCATGACCGGGACCCTCCCCTACGAGCAGTACTTC; cdr3_aa: CASMTGTLPYEQYF; v_call: TRBV5-1; clone_size: -; d_call: -; j_call: TRBJ2-7
cdr3_nt: TGTGCCACCACCCCCTCCCGGGGCGGCTATGGCTACACCTTC; cdr3_aa: CATTPSRGGYGYTF; v_call: TRBV19; clone_size: -; d_call: -; j_call: TRBJ1-2
cdr3_nt: TGCGCCAGCAGCCAAGATCCGAACGGCAACTCTGGAAACACCATATATTTT; cdr3_aa: CASSQDPNGNSGNTIYF; v_call: TRBV4-1; clone_size: -; d_call: -; j_call: TRBJ1-3
cdr3_nt: TGTGCCAGCTCCATGTTAGGAAACACCATATATTTT; cdr3_aa: CASSMLGNTIYF; v_call: TRBV2; clone_size: -; d_call: -; j_call: TRBJ1-3
cdr3_nt: TGTGCCAGCAGTTACTCGACGGGACAGGGAGAAGGCTACACCTTC; cdr3_aa: CASSYSTGQGEGYTF; v_call: TRBV6-2/TRBV6-3; clone_size: -; d_call: TRBD1; j_call: TRBJ1-2
cdr3_nt: TGTGCCAGCAGCGTACTTGGGTACAATGAGCAGTTCTTC; cdr3_aa: CASSVLGYNEQFF; v_call: TRBV9; clone_size: -; d_call: -; j_call: TRBJ2-1
cdr3_nt: TGCGCCAGCAGCTTCGGGCCGGATACGCAGTATTTT; cdr3_aa: CASSFGPDTQYF; v_call: TRBV5-1; clone_size: -; d_call: -; j_call: TRBJ2-3
cdr3_nt: TGTGCCAGCAATCACCCCGACAGGGCCCAAGGCTACACCTTC; cdr3_aa: CASNHPDRAQGYTF; v_call: TRBV2; clone_size: few; d_call: TRBD1; j_call: TRBJ1-2
cdr3_nt: TGTGCCAGCCTCGTCCGTGGACGGGTTGTTATCGCCTACGAGCAGTACTTC; cdr3_aa: CASLVRGRVVIAYEQYF; v_call: TRBV27; clone_size: -; d_call: -; j_call: TRBJ2-7
cdr3_nt: TGTGCCAGCAGTTACTCGCCAGGGGGCAGTTCCTACGAGCAGTACTTC; cdr3_aa: CASSYSPGGSSYEQYF; v_call: TRBV6-5; clone_size: -; d_call: TRBD1; j_call: TRBJ2-7
cdr3_nt: TGTGCCAGCAGCCAAGGTGCAGAACGCGGCTATGGCTACACCTTC; cdr3_aa: CASSQGAERGYGYTF; v_call: TRBV3-1/TRBV3-2; clone_size: -; d_call: -; j_call: TRBJ1-2
cdr3_nt: TGTGCCAGTAGTTCGCCGGGACAGACCTACGAGCAGTACTTC; cdr3_aa: CASSSPGQTYEQYF; v_call: TRBV19; clone_size: -; d_call: TRBD1; j_call: TRBJ2-7
cdr3_nt: TGTGCCAGCAGCCAAGGCAGGGCTGGCAGTAATCAGCCCCAGCATTTT; cdr3_aa: CASSQGRAGSNQPQHF; v_call: TRBV3-1/TRBV3-2; clone_size: -; d_call: -; j_call: TRBJ1-5
cdr3_nt: TGTGCCAGCAGTGCAACCTCGAACACTGAAGCTTTCTTT; cdr3_aa: CASSATSNTEAFF; v_call: TRBV6-4; clone_size: once; d_call: -; j_call: TRBJ1-1
cdr3_nt: TGCGCCAGCAGCTTAGGGCACGAGGCCGGTCAGCCCCAGCATTTT; cdr3_aa: CASSLGHEAGQPQHF; v_call: TRBV5-1; clone_size: -; d_call: -; j_call: TRBJ1-5
cdr3_nt: TGTGCCAGTACCCCCGACAGGATCCTCTGCGAGCAGTACTTC; cdr3_aa: CASTPDRILCEQYF; v_call: TRBV19; clone_size: -; d_call: -; j_call: TRBJ2-7
cdr3_nt: TGTGCCAGTACCCCGGACAGGGGCGTTTCACCCCTCCACTTT; cdr3_aa: CASTPDRGVSPLHF; v_call: TRBV19; clone_size: -; d_call: TRBD1; j_call: TRBJ1-6
cdr3_nt: TGTGCCAGCAGGCATTCGGGACAGGGGGAATCGAGACGTGAAAAACTGTTTTTT; cdr3_aa: CASRHSGQGESRREKLFF; v_call: TRBV7-9; clone_size: -; d_call: TRBD1; j_call: TRBJ1-4
cdr3_nt: TGTGCCAGCGGGAGAGCGGGGGGGTACAATGAGCAGTTCTTC; cdr3_aa: CASGRAGGYNEQFF; v_call: TRBV9; clone_size: -; d_call: TRBD2; j_call: TRBJ2-1
cdr3_nt: TGTGCCAGCAGTTTTCTGGGACAGGATAACACTGAAGCTTTCTTT; cdr3_aa: CASSFLGQDNTEAFF; v_call: TRBV2; clone_size: -; d_call: TRBD1; j_call: TRBJ1-1
cdr3_nt: TGTGCCAGCAGCCAAGGACACAAAAACATTCAGTACTTC; cdr3_aa: CASSQGHKNIQYF; v_call: TRBV3-1/TRBV3-2; clone_size: -; d_call: -; j_call: TRBJ2-4
cdr3_nt: TGTGCCAGCAGTTGGACAGGGGTAAATGGCTACACCTTC; cdr3_aa: CASSWTGVNGYTF; v_call: TRBV6-5; clone_size: few; d_call: TRBD1; j_call: TRBJ1-2
cdr3_nt: TGTGCCAGCAGTTTATTCGCAGGGGGTATCTACGAGCAGTACTTC; cdr3_aa: CASSLFAGGIYEQYF; v_call: TRBV28; clone_size: few; d_call: TRBD1; j_call: TRBJ2-7
cdr3_nt: TGTGCCAGCAGTCCCCACTCTAGCGGGGGCGGGGATGAGCAGTTCTTC; cdr3_aa: CASSPHSSGGGDEQFF; v_call: TRBV27; clone_size: -; d_call: TRBD2; j_call: TRBJ2-1
cdr3_nt: TGTGCCAGCAGCTTAGGGGCAGGGGGCGAGCAGTACTTC; cdr3_aa: CASSLGAGGEQYF; v_call: TRBV11-2; clone_size: -; d_call: TRBD1; j_call: TRBJ2-7